Below are 9 T cell receptor beta chains sequenced from a single sample in a study of neurological immune-mediated disorders. TCRdb re-called the 5' RACE reads through MiXCR, storing one row per CDR3 protein. Counted here are 45,000 to 65,000 distinct CDR3 sequences, 4% to 5.5% occurring once; the ten biggest clones make up 2.9%. Sequencing was carried out using PBMCs. The receptors shown here come from a man aged 45-60 years with multiple sclerosis.

Many counts were recorded for this clonotype. The rearrangement links TRBV5-1 to TRBJ1-1; TRBD1 matches at 8 bases. Germline lookup yields CDR1 SGHRS and CDR2 YFSETQ. The CDR3 is made up of 16 amino acids. Trimming took 3 bases from V and 2 from J; bases not matched to a gene: 9. The CDR3 nucleotides are TGCGCCAGCAGCTGGAATTCAGGGGGCGGAAACACTGAAGCTTTCTTT. Protein sequence: CASSWNSGGGNTEAFF. Looking up the rest from reference TRBV5-1 and TRBJ1-1 gives the full variable domain: KAGVTQTPRYLIKTRGQQVTLSCSPISGHRSVSWYQQTPGQGLQFLFEYFSETQRNKGNFPGRFSGRQFSNSRSEMNVSTLELGDSALYLCASSWNSGGGNTEAFFGQGTRLTVV.

In this sample, this clonotype turned up many times. V is TRBV15 and J is TRBJ2-7, with TRBD2 matching over 10 bases. V shed 0 bases and J 4 bases; nucleotides not matched to a gene: 0. CDR3 length: 14 amino acids. In germline, CDR1 is LNHNV, CDR2 YYDKDF (reference sequence). The CDR3 DNA reads TGTGCCACCAGCAGAGATAGCGGGAGGTACGAGCAGTACTTC. Amino acids: CATSRDSGRYEQYF.

In its sample, this clonotype was seen many times. The rearrangement links TRBV29-1 to TRBJ2-3, with a possible D match to TRBD2 (7 bases). Germline lookup yields CDR1 SQVTM and CDR2 ANQGSEA. The CDR3 runs to 14 residues. V was clipped by 2 bases and J by 5 bases, with 14 bases between them. CDR3 nucleotide sequence: TGCAGCGTTGAACGGGGGGCCCCCGTAGATACGCAGTATTTT. Its translation is CSVERGAPVDTQYF.

In this sample, this clonotype turned up many times. The J gene is TRBJ2-1, the V gene TRBV15, with TRBD2 matching 7 bases. V lost 0 bases to trimming and J lost 12 bases; unmatched junction nucleotides: 14. This CDR3 is 16 amino acids long. The germline V gene has CDR1 LNHNV and CDR2 YYDKDF (reference sequence). The CDR3 bases are TGTGCCACCAGCAGAGATAGTGGAGCTTTTTGGGGGGGGCAGTTCTTC. Translation gives CATSRDSGAFWGGQFF.

At least ten counts were recorded for this clonotype. The chain has TRBV5-1 and TRBJ2-7; D ambiguous. Germline V CDR1 and CDR2: SGHRS, YFSETQ. The CDR3 is made up of 12 amino acids. The ends were cut back, 5 bases at V and 2 bases at J, with 8 bases in the middle. The CDR3 DNA reads as TGCGCCAGCAGAGACTCGCCCTACGAGCAGTACTTC. Translated, it gives CASRDSPYEQYF.

Ten or more counts support this clonotype. The V and J genes are TRBV7-9 and TRBJ2-7, with D tentatively TRBD1 (6 bases). The V end was cut by 11 bases, the J end by 2 bases, with 13 bases between. CDR3 size: 12 residues. CDR1 and CDR2 from the germline V gene are SEHNR and FQNEAQ (reference sequence). The CDR3 reads CALRDTTYEQYF. Written as DNA, the CDR3 is TGTGCCCTCCGGGACACCACCTACGAGCAGTACTTC.

The chain carries TRBV5-1 and TRBJ2-7; unclear D gene. Trimming pared 4 bases from V and 2 bases from J, leaving 13 bases between. The V gene's germline CDR1 is SGHRS and CDR2 YFSETQ. The length of the CDR3 is 14 residues. DNA of the CDR3: TGCGCCAGCAGCCCCTTTGAGTTAACCTACGAGCAGTACTTC. This gives the protein CASSPFELTYEQYF.

This clonotype showed up many times. This chain uses TRBV5-1 with TRBJ1-1; D is unclear. This CDR3 is built from 13 residues. Germline V gives CDR1 SGHRS, CDR2 YFSETQ. Trimming stripped 7 bases from V and 1 base from J, with 11 bases between. This CDR3 reads CASGSHSNTEAFF. The CDR3 DNA sequence: TGCGCCAGCGGATCCCATTCGAACACTGAAGCTTTCTTT.

The chain employs TRBV10-3 and TRBJ2-1, with 7 bases lining up with TRBD2. Germline V gene sequence: CDR1 ENHRY, CDR2 SYGVKD. V shed 11 bases, J shed 3 bases, and the junction held 7 bases outside the gene matches. The length of the CDR3 is 13 residues. CDR3 sequence: CAAGAGDYNEQFF. The DNA for the CDR3 is TGTGCCGCTGGGGCGGGAGACTACAATGAGCAGTTCTTC.